What follows are 17 T cell receptor beta chains derived from one specimen sequenced in a study of blood T cells in healthy people across ages. For the second PCR, which ran for about 6 to 11 cycles, a sample-barcoded 5' primer and a J-beta primer mix were used. A single record per CDR3 protein comes from TCRdb applying MiXCR to the 5' RACE reads. The data contain approximately 850,000 distinct CDR3 sequences, 40% to 50% of them singletons. Material: blood. The receptors come from a man aged 60-69 years in good health.

In this sample, this clonotype turned up a few times. The rearrangement joins TRBV29-1 to TRBJ1-4; D gene ambiguous. The CDR3 contains 14 residues. The germline CDR1 and CDR2 sequences are SQVTM and ANQGSEA. Trimming removed 7 bases from V and 8 bases from J, with 20 bases in between. The CDR3 coding sequence is TGCAGCGCCGCCGAATCCCCCGGCAGGGAAAAACTGTTTTTT. This codes for CSAAESPGREKLFF.

This chain links TRBV10-3 with TRBJ1-1; maybe TRBD1 (5 bases). The CDR3 contains 16 residues. The germline V and J ends were trimmed by 5 bases and 9 bases, with 25 bases remaining between them. Germline CDR1 ENHRY, CDR2 SYGVKD. The CDR3: CAISKRQISEHWKAFF. The CDR3, as DNA: TGTGCCATCAGTAAAAGACAGATCTCTGAGCACTGGAAAGCTTTCTTT.

This chain links TRBV10-3 with TRBJ1-4, with TRBD1 identical over 7 bases. Germline V gene sequence: CDR1 ENHRY, CDR2 SYGVKD. This CDR3 is 14 amino acids long. Trimming removed 6 bases from V and 5 bases from J; junction bases left unmatched: 6. This CDR3 reads CAISRGQRNEKLFF. CDR3 DNA sequence: TGTGCCATCAGCAGGGGACAGCGAAATGAAAAACTGTTTTTT.

J is TRBJ2-2 and V is TRBV15; D ambiguous. This CDR3 has 15 residues. Trimming left V 3 bases short and J 6 bases short, with 14 bases between. Germline V gene sequence: CDR1 LNHNV, CDR2 YYDKDF (reference sequence). The CDR3 here is CATSRMQAPAGELFF. DNA of the CDR3: TGTGCCACCAGCAGGATGCAGGCCCCGGCCGGGGAGCTGTTTTTT.

The chain employs TRBV12-3 or TRBV12-4 and TRBJ2-2; D ambiguous. The V end lost 7 bases, the J end lost 0 bases, and 12 bases lay between the germline ends. This CDR3 spans 15 amino acids. Here the CDR3 reads CASTPDPPNTGELFF. The CDR3 DNA follows: TGTGCCAGCACCCCGGACCCTCCGAACACCGGGGAGCTGTTTTTT.

In the case of this clonotype: The conserved final phenylalanine or tryptophan is absent from the CDR3, which likely points to a read error. The chain employs TRBV5-1 and TRBJ2-1; D is possibly TRBD2 (5 bases). The length of the CDR3 is 15 residues. Between the trimmed V and J ends, which lost 4 bases and 0 bases, there was a span of 11 bases. Germline V CDR1 and CDR2: SGHRS, YFSETQ. The CDR3 DNA reads TGCGCCAGCAGCGCGGGTGTGAGCTCCTACAATGAGCAGTTCTTA. Translated: CASSAGVSSYNEQFL.

At least ten counts were recorded for this clonotype. The junction shows a germline mismatch at one end, possibly a read error. This chain connects TRBV7-2 to TRBJ2-7; D possibly corresponds to TRBD2 (5 bases). The germline CDR1 and CDR2 sequences are SGHTA and FQGNSA. This CDR3 comprises 13 residues. CDR3 sequence (DNA): TGTGCCAGCAGTTTAGGACTGTCCTACGAGCAGTACTTC. This encodes CASSLGLSYEQYF.

The V call is TRBV30, the J call TRBJ2-1, with D uncertain. This CDR3 spans 13 amino acids. Germline values: CDR1 GTSNPN, CDR2 SVGIG (reference sequence). V was clipped by 3 bases and J by 4 bases, with 10 bases between them. The CDR3 protein is CAWSRSRYNEQFF. For the CDR3, the DNA is TGTGCCTGGAGCCGCTCCCGGTACAATGAGCAGTTCTTC.

This sequence joins TRBV4-3 and TRBJ1-5; the D is unclear. This CDR3 has 14 amino acids. Germline V gives CDR1 LGHNA, CDR2 YSLEER. V shed 0 bases and J shed 5 bases, with 8 bases lying between them. The CDR3, as DNA: TGCGCCAGCAGCCAAGAGACCTCCCATCAGCCCCAGCATTTT. Residues: CASSQETSHQPQHF.

V usage is TRBV20-1 and J usage is TRBJ2-1; 8 bases are a match to TRBD2. Germline CDR1 is DFQATT and CDR2 is SNEGSKA (reference sequence). The CDR3 has 15 amino acids. J gave up 3 bases and V 6 bases, and 10 bases lay outside the gene matches. The CDR3: CSAPSGSGGYNEQFF. The CDR3 DNA is TGCAGTGCCCCATCCGGGAGCGGGGGCTACAATGAGCAGTTCTTC.

The chain links TRBV4-1 to TRBJ2-3; 14 positions match TRBD2. The V segment lost 4 bases and the J segment 2 bases; nucleotides outside the gene matches: 11. CDR1 is MGHRA and CDR2 is YSYEKL in the germline V gene. The CDR3 runs to 19 residues. Here the CDR3 DNA reads TGCGCCAGCAGCCCTGGCGGGACTAGCGGGGGCGGGATCACAGATACGCAGTATTTT. Its translation: CASSPGGTSGGGITDTQYF.

This clonotype was seen a handful of times. This sequence joins TRBV6-6 and TRBJ2-1; a possible D gene is TRBD2 (5 bases). V was pared by 2 bases and J by 7 bases, with 15 bases between. Germline assignment: CDR1 MNHNY and CDR2 SVGAGI (reference sequence). CDR3 length: 15 amino acids. CDR3 amino acids: CASSYGGQSGNEQFF. The CDR3 DNA sequence: TGTGCCAGCAGTTACGGTGGGCAGAGCGGAAATGAGCAGTTCTTC.

The CDR3 DNA sequence: TGTGCCAGCTCACCCGTGGACTCTTATGGCTACACCTTC. This encodes CASSPVDSYGYTF. The chain has TRBV18 and TRBJ1-2; D gene ambiguous. CDR1 and CDR2 (germline): KGHSH, LQKENI. The CDR3 runs to 13 residues. Trimming cost V 3 bases and J 5 bases, with 10 bases left between them.

In its sample, this clonotype was seen once. The chain combines TRBV30 with TRBJ1-2; 7 bases line up with TRBD1. J lost 4 bases, V lost 8 bases, and 7 bases had no gene match. The germline V gene has CDR1 GTSNPN and CDR2 SVGIG (reference sequence). The CDR3 covers 12 residues. The CDR3 here is CAAVRGVYGYTF. The CDR3 DNA follows: TGTGCCGCTGTCAGGGGGGTCTATGGCTACACCTTC.

This clonotype was observed at least ten times. The CDR3 region is CASSLVSFDQQYF. For the CDR3, the DNA is TGTGCCAGCAGCTTAGTTAGTTTCGACCAGCAGTACTTC. The chain links TRBV7-2 to TRBJ2-7; D is unresolved. The CDR3 sequence is 13 residues long. The V gene lost 1 base and the J gene lost 8 bases, with 12 bases spanning the gap. The germline V gene encodes CDR1 SGHTA and CDR2 FQGNSA.

The chain uses TRBV20-1 and TRBJ2-7; D not certain. Trimming pared 5 bases from V and 2 bases from J, leaving 16 bases between. Germline lookup yields CDR1 DFQATT and CDR2 SNEGSKA (reference sequence). The CDR3 runs 14 residues. The CDR3 loop is CSAARTSVAYEQYF. The CDR3 DNA follows: TGCAGTGCTGCTAGGACGTCGGTAGCCTACGAGCAGTACTTC.

The chain uses TRBV15 and TRBJ2-4; 13 positions agree with TRBD2. Per germline, CDR1 LNHNV and CDR2 YYDKDF (reference sequence). Trimming removed 0 bases from V and 0 bases from J; junction bases left unmatched: 2. The CDR3 covers 18 residues. The CDR3 is CATSRDTSGGAAKNIQYF. The CDR3 DNA reads as TGTGCCACCAGCAGAGATACTAGCGGGGGGGCAGCCAAAAACATTCAGTACTTC. Looking up the rest from reference TRBV15 and TRBJ2-4 gives the full variable domain: DAMVIQNPRYQVTQFGKPVTLSCSQTLNHNVMYWYQQKSSQAPKLLFHYYDKDFNNEADTPDNFQSRRPNTSFCFLDIRSPGLGDTAMYLCATSRDTSGGAAKNIQYFGAGTRLSVL.